The sequence of this T cell receptor delta chain was determined in a study of Vδ1+ human thymocytes. Trimming at V came to 0 bases and at J to 5 bases, leaving 14 bases not matched to a gene. This CDR3 contains 17 residues. Germline CDR1 is GEAIGNYY and CDR2 is EKD. Whole-study findings and limits: In the thymus, TRG and TRD repertoires looked highly polyclonal with Gaussian CDR3 lengths.

The template was reverse-transcribed extracted RNA. Pooled V-gene forward primers with one constant-region reverse primer generated the CDR3 amplicons by multiplex PCR. With CATT, TCRdb re-called clones from the multiplex PCR reads. This table holds about 73,000 delta-chain clones, about 35% found once. The sample holds a few counts of this clone. Antigen unknown. The origin of this receptor is a boy younger than two who had congenital heart surgery. The chain couples TRDV2 to TRDJ1, with TRDD3 matching 7 bases. The sequenced sample was Vdelta1+ gamma-delta thymocytes from the thymus. Subset specified: FACS-sorted CD3+ TCRalphabeta- TCRVdelta1+ TCRVdelta2- thymocytes. The CDR3: CACDTGGSLGISDKLIF. CDR3 nucleotide sequence: TGTGCCTGTGACACCGGTGGATCCCTGGGGATATCGGATAAACTCATCTTT.